This TCR beta chain was identified in a study of vaccination and CD4 T cells after COVID-19 (dated by TCRdb to the early 2020s). In terms of the full investigation: SARS-CoV-2 positivity had been established in the convalescent patients by nasal swab PCR, and mild disease was recorded in several of these patients and severe disease in one. The convalescent cohort comprised six males and four females, including two Hispanic individuals, seven Caucasians, two Asians and one multiracial person. Two doses of either the Pfizer-BioNTech BNT162b2 vaccine (n=8) or the Moderna mRNA-1273 vaccine (n=2) were administered to participants. Post-COVID blood samples from convalescent patients were collected a median of roughly 100 days after diagnosis, with a range of 35 to 161 days. Post-vaccine blood samples were obtained a median of around 74 days after the second vaccine dose, with a range of about 12 to 241 days. Overlapping spike peptide pools from SARS-CoV-2 and from the common cold coronaviruses HCoV-NL63, HCoV-OC43 and HCoV-229E were used as culture stimuli. Control cultures received a CEFX viral epitope pool as the positive control, an HIV-1 Nef peptide pool as the negative control, or no peptide. In some eleven COVID-19 convalescent patients and a handful of infection-naive healthy vaccine recipients, researchers compared the spike-specific CD4+ TCR repertoire from before mRNA vaccination with the repertoire from after.

The library was made by PCR. At the Johns Hopkins FTIC core, DNA from the cultured CD4+ T cells underwent TCR sequencing with the Oncomine TCR Beta short-read assay. The QIAamp micro DNA kit was used to extract genomic DNA from the cultured CD4+ T cells. The Oncomine TCR Beta libraries from cultured CD4+ T cells were pooled using unique dual indexes and then sequenced on an Illumina iSeq 100. The original pipeline was this. Non-productive sequences were removed, and CDR3s not starting with C, not ending with F or W, or shorter than 7 amino acids were discarded. The MANAFEST web application was used to identify antigen-specific clonotypes by comparing peptide-stimulated wells against reference wells and other culture wells. To be called positive, a clone needed an FDR below 0.05, an odds ratio above 5, and a productive frequency above 0.1% in at least two of three replicate wells. A clonotype counted as cross-reactive if it showed significant expansion both in the SARS-CoV-2 spike wells and in at least one common cold coronavirus spike condition. Similarity between CDR3 sequences was evaluated in R version 3.6.1 using Levenshtein distances (stringdist) and unrooted phylogenetic trees (ape). The public sequencing data were trimmed at Q25 with fastp and processed into clonotypes with MiXCR by TCRdb, which kept only in-frame beta chains. Here each entry gathers all rows of one CDR3 protein and keeps the most common genes and DNA. In this record, the V and J calls reflect TCRdb's handling and not the investigators' own analysis. The sample table holds fewer than 15,000 distinct CDR3 sequences, of which roughly 43% were seen once. Roughly a fifth of the sample is taken by the ten largest.

The paper as a whole reports these results and caveats: In convalescent patients, nearly all vaccine-specific clones (304 of 307) were found to be mono-reactive for SARS-CoV-2 spike rather than cross-reactive with common cold coronaviruses. The median number of SARS-CoV-2-reactive clonotypes rose from around 20 after infection to a few dozen after vaccination, but the change was not significant. Among convalescent patients, a median around 83% of the SARS-CoV-2-reactive clones seen after vaccination appeared only after vaccination, which suggests priming specific to the vaccine. Relatively few convalescent patients were included in the study, and early timepoints after natural infection were not analyzed.

The sample's treatment or condition label, decoded: roughly 11-day PBMC culture with coronavirus spike peptide pools or control peptides (ViraFEST assay). The study used the ViraFEST assay, which expanded antigen-specific T cells with peptide pools and then identified expanded clonotypes by TCR sequencing. The convalescent patients' positive SARS-CoV-2 PCR tests fell between March and December 2020, which was before the Alpha, Beta and Delta variants emerged in the United States. Each well held under 2.5 million PBMCs cultured in IMDM containing roughly 5% human AB serum and approximately 10 IU/ml IL-2, with 8.5 to 10 ug/ml peptide pools added. Half of the culture medium was replaced with fresh IL-2-containing medium on days 3 and 7. Once the cells had been in culture for about 10 days, the EasySep CD4+ T cell isolation kit was used to isolate CD4+ T cells by negative selection. Ficoll-Paque Plus gradient centrifugation was used to isolate PBMCs from whole blood, and the isolated PBMCs were then either used fresh or cryopreserved at -140C. Culture conditions were generally each tested in triplicate wells.

The germline V gene (reference sequence) provides CDR1 LNHDA and CDR2 SQIVND. The CDR3 sequence holds 17 residues, the cysteine and phenylalanine included. Only CDR3 DNA is held: 51 bases, read in frame from base 1. V is clipped by 3 bases and J by 5 bases, and the sequence between their germline boundaries is 20 bases long. To note about this clonotype: The clone's antigen remains unknown. Nothing much larger sits one base from this clone, and base qualities are not available.

The sequenced material came from CD4+ T cells from blood, cultured in vitro. The rearrangement joined TRBV19 to TRBJ2-1, with the D gene tentatively TRBD1 or TRBD2, based on 8 matching bases in each. This sequence was found in a human donor who had recovered from COVID-19. The encoded CDR3 is CASSIRPGGTGDNEQFF. The sequence in DNA is TGTGCCAGTAGTATCCGACCGGGGGGGACAGGAGACAATGAGCAGTTCTTC.